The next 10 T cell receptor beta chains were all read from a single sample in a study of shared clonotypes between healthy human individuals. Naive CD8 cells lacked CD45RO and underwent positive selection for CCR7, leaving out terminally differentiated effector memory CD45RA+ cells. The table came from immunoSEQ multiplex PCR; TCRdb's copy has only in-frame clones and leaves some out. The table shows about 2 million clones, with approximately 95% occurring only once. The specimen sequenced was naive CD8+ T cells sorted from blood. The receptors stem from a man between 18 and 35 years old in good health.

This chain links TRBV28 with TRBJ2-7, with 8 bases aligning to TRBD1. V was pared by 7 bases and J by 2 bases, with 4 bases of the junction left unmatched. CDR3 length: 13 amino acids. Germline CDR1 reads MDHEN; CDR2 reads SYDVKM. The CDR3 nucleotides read TGTGCCAGCAACAGACAGGGGACCTACGAGCAGTACTTC. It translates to CASNRQGTYEQYF. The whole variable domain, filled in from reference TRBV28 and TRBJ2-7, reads DVKVTQSSRYLVKRTGEKVFLECVQDMDHENMFWYRQDPGLGLRLIYFSYDVKMKEKGDIPEGYSVSREKKERFSLILESASTNQTSMYLCASNRQGTYEQYFGPGTRLTVT.

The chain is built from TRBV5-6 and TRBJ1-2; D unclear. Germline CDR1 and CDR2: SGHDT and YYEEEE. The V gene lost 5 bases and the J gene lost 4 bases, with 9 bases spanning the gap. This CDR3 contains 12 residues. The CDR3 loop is CASRLEFYGYTF. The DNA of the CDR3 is TGTGCCAGCAGGTTAGAATTCTATGGCTACACCTTC.

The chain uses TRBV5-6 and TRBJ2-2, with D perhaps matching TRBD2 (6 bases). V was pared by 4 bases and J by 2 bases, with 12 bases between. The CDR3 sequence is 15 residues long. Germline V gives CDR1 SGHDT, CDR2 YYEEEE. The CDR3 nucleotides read TGTGCCAGCAGCCCGACTAGGGTTAACACCGGGGAGCTGTTTTTT. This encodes CASSPTRVNTGELFF.

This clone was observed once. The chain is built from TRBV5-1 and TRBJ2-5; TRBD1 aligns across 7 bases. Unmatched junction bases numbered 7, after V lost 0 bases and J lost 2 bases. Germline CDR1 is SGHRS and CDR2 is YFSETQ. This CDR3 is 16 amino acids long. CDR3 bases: TGCGCCAGCAGCTTGGAACCGGGACAGAGACAAGAGACCCAGTACTTC. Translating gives CASSLEPGQRQETQYF. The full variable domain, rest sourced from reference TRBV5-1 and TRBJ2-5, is KAGVTQTPRYLIKTRGQQVTLSCSPISGHRSVSWYQQTPGQGLQFLFEYFSETQRNKGNFPGRFSGRQFSNSRSEMNVSTLELGDSALYLCASSLEPGQRQETQYFGPGTRLLVL.

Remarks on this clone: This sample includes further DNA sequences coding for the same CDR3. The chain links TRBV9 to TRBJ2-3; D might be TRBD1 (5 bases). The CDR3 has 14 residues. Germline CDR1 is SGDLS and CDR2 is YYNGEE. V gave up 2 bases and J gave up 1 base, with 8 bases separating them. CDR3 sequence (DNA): TGTGCCAGCAGCGTTGAAGGGGGCACAGATACGCAGTATTTT. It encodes CASSVEGGTDTQYF.

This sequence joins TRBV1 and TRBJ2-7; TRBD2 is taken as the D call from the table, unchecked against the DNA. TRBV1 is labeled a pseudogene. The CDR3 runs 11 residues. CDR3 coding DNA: TGCACCAGCAGCCTCGGCTACGAGCAGTACTTC. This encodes CTSSLGYEQYF.

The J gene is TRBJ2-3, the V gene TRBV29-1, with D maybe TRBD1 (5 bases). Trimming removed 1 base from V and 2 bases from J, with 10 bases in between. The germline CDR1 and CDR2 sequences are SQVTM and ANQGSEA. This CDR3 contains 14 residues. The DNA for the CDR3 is TGCAGCGTTGAAGCCGCACAGGACACAGATACGCAGTATTTT. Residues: CSVEAAQDTDTQYF.

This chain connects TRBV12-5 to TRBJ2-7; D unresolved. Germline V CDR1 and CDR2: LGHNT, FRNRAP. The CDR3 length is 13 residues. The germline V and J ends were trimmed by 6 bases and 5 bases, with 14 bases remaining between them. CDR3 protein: CASGVVLTDEQYF. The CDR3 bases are TGTGCTAGTGGGGTCGTTCTTACGGACGAGCAGTACTTC.

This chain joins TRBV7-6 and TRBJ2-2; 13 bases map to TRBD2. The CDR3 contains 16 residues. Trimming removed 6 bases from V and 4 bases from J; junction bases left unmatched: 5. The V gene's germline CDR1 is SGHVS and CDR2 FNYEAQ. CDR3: CASSLLAGGPTGELFF. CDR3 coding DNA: TGTGCCAGCAGTCTACTAGCGGGGGGGCCCACCGGGGAGCTGTTTTTT.

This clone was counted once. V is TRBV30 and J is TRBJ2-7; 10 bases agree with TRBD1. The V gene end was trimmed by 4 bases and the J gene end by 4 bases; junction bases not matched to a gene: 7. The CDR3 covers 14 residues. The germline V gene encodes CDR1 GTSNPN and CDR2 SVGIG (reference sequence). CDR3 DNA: TGTGCCTGGACTGCCGGGACAGGGGTTTACGAGCAGTACTTC. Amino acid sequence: CAWTAGTGVYEQYF.